The clone carrying this TCR beta chain was observed many times. Antigen specificity is unknown. The CDR3 sequence is 15 residues long. V lost 3 bases and J lost 2; bases outside the gene matches: 3. Germline V gene sequence: CDR1 SGHDT, CDR2 YYEEEE. Unique molecular identifiers were built into the TCRbeta library. TCRdb itself ran the PCR reads through MiXCR, one entry per CDR3 protein. This table holds 280,000 or so distinct CDR3 sequences, around 10% found once. This entry is derived from a study of T-cell reconstitution after alpha-beta-depleted transplantation in children. Broader study findings: Diversity of TCRbeta at day 60 was high in some patients, arising from surviving recipient T cells and thymic progenitors. From newly produced T cells came most of the T-cell counts and diversity one year after transplant. Several hundred expanded graft clones reportedly supplied alpha-beta T cells about two months after transplant.

The material was peripheral blood, obtained 180 days after TCRalphabeta/CD19-depleted stem cell transplant. The chain uses TRBV5-6 and TRBJ2-1; 9 bases are a match to TRBD1. The TCR originated in a male patient between 2 and 10 years old who had a stem cell transplant for chronic granulomatous disease, so the T cells may come from the graft donor. CDR3 sequence reads: CASSYGTGTYNEQFF. Written as DNA, the CDR3 is TGTGCCAGCAGCTATGGGACAGGGACCTACAATGAGCAGTTCTTC.